This T cell receptor (beta chain) comes out of a study of blood T cell repertoires in COVID-19. V was shortened by 0 bases and J by 10 bases, with 7 bases between the two germline ends. CDR3 size: 13 residues. Germline V gene sequence: CDR1 MGHRA, CDR2 YSYEKL. Enrollment of patients from Seattle took place during active infection, with longitudinal follow-up. Original analysis: The assay estimated nucleated cells by amplifying reference gene primers. The repertoire was sequenced with immunoSEQ multiplex PCR; TCRdb's copy has only in-frame clones and lacks some. V and J calls and clone size are as listed in that table; D and trimming were resolved from the DNA. The top ten clones hold 1.5% to 2% of a sample with hundreds of thousands of clones, about 90% of them seen once.

Sample: peripheral blood. This chain links TRBV4-1 with TRBJ1-6; D unresolved. This sequence was found in a woman in her thirties with COVID-19, enrolled during active disease. CDR3 amino acids: CASSQDRESPLHF. Here the CDR3 DNA reads TGCGCCAGCAGCCAAGACCGGGAATCACCCCTCCACTTT.